This paragraph covers one T cell receptor beta chain sequence. Assay used: immunoSEQ multiplex PCR; TCRdb lists only in-frame clones, some missing. The sample gives under 500,000 clones, roughly 87% of which show up once; 1.5% to 2% is in the top ten. This entry belongs to a study of blood T cell repertoires in COVID-19. Germline lookup yields CDR1 DFQATT and CDR2 SNEGSKA (reference sequence). Trimming removed 3 bases from V and 14 bases from J, with 11 bases in between. This CDR3 is built from 11 residues. The sample was PBMCs or T cells enriched from blood (not recorded which). The rearrangement uses TRBV20-1 and TRBJ1-6; D gene ambiguous. The clonotype was recovered from a woman younger than 35 with acute COVID-19. CDR3: CSARIQRALHF. CDR3 DNA sequence: TGCAGTGCTAGGATACAGAGGGCCCTCCACTTT.